This T cell receptor beta chain was identified during a study of blood T cell repertoires in COVID-19. Study information: Both acute and convalescent COVID-19 samples were obtained from the United States, Italy and Spain. PBMCs, B-cell-depleted T cells, or T cells provided the cDNA or gDNA that made up the material.

The CDR3 sequence is 14 residues long. Per the germline V gene, CDR1 is MNHEY and CDR2 is SVGEGT. The V end was cut by 6 bases, the J end by 5 bases, with 14 bases between. The method was immunoSEQ multiplex PCR; TCRdb's version includes in-frame clones alone and lacks a portion of them. Of roughly 100,000 clones in the sample, roughly 91% were seen once. The source of this sequence is a human donor in a cohort sampled during active COVID-19. This sequence joins TRBV6-2 or TRBV6-3 and TRBJ2-1, with no clear D. Sequencing used peripheral blood. The CDR3 DNA follows: TGTGCCAGCAGCCTTTCCAGGTTGAACAATGAGCAGTTCTTC. This gives the protein CASSLSRLNNEQFF.